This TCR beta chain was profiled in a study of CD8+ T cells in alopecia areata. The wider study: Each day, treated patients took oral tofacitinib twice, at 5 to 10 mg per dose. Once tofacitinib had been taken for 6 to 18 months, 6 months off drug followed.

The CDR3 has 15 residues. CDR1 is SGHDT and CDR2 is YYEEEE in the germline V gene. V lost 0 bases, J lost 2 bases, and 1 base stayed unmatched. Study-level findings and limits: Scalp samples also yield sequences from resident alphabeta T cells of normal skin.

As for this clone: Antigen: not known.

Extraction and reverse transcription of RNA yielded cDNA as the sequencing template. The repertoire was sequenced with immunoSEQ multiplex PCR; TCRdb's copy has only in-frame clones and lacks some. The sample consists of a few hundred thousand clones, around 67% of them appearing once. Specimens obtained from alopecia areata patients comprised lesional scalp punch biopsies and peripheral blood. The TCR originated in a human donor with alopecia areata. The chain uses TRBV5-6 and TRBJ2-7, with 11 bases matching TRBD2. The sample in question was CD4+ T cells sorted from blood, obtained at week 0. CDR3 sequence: CASSLGLAGTYEQYF. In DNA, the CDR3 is TGTGCCAGCAGCTTGGGACTAGCGGGAACCTACGAGCAGTACTTC. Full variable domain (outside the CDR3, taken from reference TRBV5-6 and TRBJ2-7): DAGVTQSPTHLIKTRGQQVTLRCSPKSGHDTVSWYQQALGQGPQFIFQYYEEEERQRGNFPDRFSGHQFPNYSSELNVNALLLGDSALYLCASSLGLAGTYEQYFGPGTRLTVT.